The rows below give T cell receptor beta chains drawn from one sample of a study of T cells after yellow fever vaccination. One entry per CDR3 protein results from TCRdb running MiXCR on the 5' RACE reads. The table lists fewer than 350,000 distinct CDR3 sequences, roughly 4% of them singletons, with about 25% in the top ten. Material: PBMCs, obtained on the day of the yellow fever booster vaccination. Source of these receptors: a young man who received the YFV17D yellow fever vaccine. Each CDR3 is given without its conserved first and last residue.

v_call	j_call	cdr3_aa
TRBV6-5	TRBJ2-2	ASALANTGELF
TRBV29-1	TRBJ2-5	SVGSGVIETQY
TRBV18	TRBJ2-1	ASSPQGGPRNEQF
TRBV6-2/TRBV6-3	TRBJ2-1	ASSYSGGRNEQF
TRBV2	TRBJ1-2	ASSEEGQGNGYT
TRBV7-6	TRBJ2-3	ASSLTTGTALGGTQY
TRBV20-1	TRBJ1-1	SAERLLNTEAF
TRBV2	TRBJ2-3	ASRRELATTDTQY
TRBV5-1	TRBJ2-1	ASSTGRLAGGVNEQF
TRBV6-5	TRBJ1-1	ASSVPPQAGKTEAF
TRBV10-3	TRBJ2-3	ATLVLPGDTQY
TRBV12-3/TRBV12-4	TRBJ1-2	ASSFALGSYGYT
TRBV4-2	TRBJ2-7	ASSQDQRAYEQY
TRBV5-6	TRBJ2-7	ASDRDRGLREQY
TRBV7-2	TRBJ2-7	ASSLALGQVREQY
TRBV7-8	TRBJ1-1	ASSEPGLGAF
TRBV20-1	TRBJ1-5	SADRDNQPQH
TRBV20-1	TRBJ2-7	SANRQGAFYEQY